This T cell receptor (beta chain) comes out of a study of T-cell memory formation after mild COVID-19. Overall study results and limits: Within pre-infection memory, some responding clones were found, suggesting cross-reactive memory joined. CD4/CD8 balance characterized clones contracting day 15 to 85, and CD4+ skew characterized later expanders. Contracting CD8+ clones were enriched in EMRA, CD4+ mainly in CM and EM.

As for this clonotype: Antigen specificity is unknown.

The CDR3 totals 15 residues. Germline CDR1 and CDR2: MNHEY and SVGAGI. The V and J ends lost 3 bases and 3 bases respectively, with 11 bases between them. TCRdb re-analysed the 5' RACE reads in MiXCR, keeping a single row per CDR3 protein. The table includes 85,000 to 130,000 distinct CDR3 sequences, more than 15% detected once. This TCR was recovered from an adult woman who had mild COVID-19 (a few samples of this study predate the infection). Cell type and time point are not known. The chain carries TRBV6-5 and TRBJ2-2; D perhaps matches TRBD1 (6 bases). The sequencing sample was made of PBMCs or a T cell subset sorted from them (not recorded which). Here the CDR3 reads CASSYTGFYTGELFF. In DNA, the CDR3 is TGTGCCAGCAGTTATACAGGGTTTTACACCGGGGAGCTGTTTTTT.